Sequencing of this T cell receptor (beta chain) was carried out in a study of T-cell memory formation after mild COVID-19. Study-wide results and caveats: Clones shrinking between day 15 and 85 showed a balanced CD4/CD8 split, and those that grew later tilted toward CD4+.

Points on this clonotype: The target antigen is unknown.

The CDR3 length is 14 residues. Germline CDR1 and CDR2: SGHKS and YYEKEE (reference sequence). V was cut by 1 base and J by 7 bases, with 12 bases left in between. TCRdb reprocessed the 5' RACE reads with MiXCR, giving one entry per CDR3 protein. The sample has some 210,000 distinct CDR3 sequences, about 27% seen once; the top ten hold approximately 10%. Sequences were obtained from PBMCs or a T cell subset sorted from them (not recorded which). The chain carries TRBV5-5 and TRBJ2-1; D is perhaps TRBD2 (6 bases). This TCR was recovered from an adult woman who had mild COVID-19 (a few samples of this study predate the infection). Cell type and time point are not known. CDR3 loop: CASSLSTSGNEQFF. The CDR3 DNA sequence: TGTGCCAGCAGCTTGTCGACTAGTGGAAATGAGCAGTTCTTC.